This TCR beta chain was sequenced for a study of shared clonotypes between healthy human individuals. Study outcomes and limitations: An effect of sequencing depth on clonotype sharing among donors was expected.

A remark on this clone: Its antigen remains unknown.

The CDR3 covers 14 residues. Between the trimmed V and J ends, which lost 4 bases and 3 bases, there was a span of 11 bases. The germline gives CDR1 SGHNT, CDR2 YYREEE (reference sequence). Data came from immunoSEQ multiplex PCR; TCRdb stores just in-frame clones and leaves some out. The sample yields about 1 million clones, about 75% seen once. Sequencing was performed on memory CD4+ T cells sorted from blood. Indicated subset: CD45RA-negative fraction. The rearrangement joins TRBV5-4 to TRBJ1-5; possible D gene TRBD1, 6 bases. The sequence was collected from a man between 18 and 29 years old in good health. The CDR3: CASSQQGNNQPQHF. CDR3 nucleotides: TGTGCCAGCAGCCAACAGGGAAACAATCAGCCCCAGCATTTT.